These 19 T cell receptor beta chains came from one sample sequenced in a study of shared clonotypes between healthy human individuals. Sequenced by immunoSEQ multiplex PCR; TCRdb stores in-frame clones only, minus some. The data hold under 600,000 clones, with 75% to 80% observed a single time. The sequenced sample consisted of PBMCs. The receptor set was obtained from a woman aged 40 to 50 in good health. Some clones in this sample may be carry-over from other donors' samples.

V and J are TRBV21-1 and TRBJ1-2. TRBV21-1 is flagged as a pseudogene. CDR3 length equals 17 residues. CDR3 sequence reads: CASSKCLSRPRGYGYTF. The DNA for the CDR3 is TGTGCCAGCAGCAAATGTTTGTCGAGACCTAGAGGCTATGGCTACACCTTC.

The V gene is TRBV7-9, the J gene TRBJ2-1; 7 positions agree with TRBD1. Germline CDR1 is SEHNR and CDR2 is FQNEAQ (reference sequence). J lost 3 bases, V lost 5 bases, and 10 bases had no gene match. The CDR3 has 16 residues. CDR3 DNA sequence: TGTGCCAGCAGCCACCGACAGGGTGCCTTCTACAATGAGCAGTTCTTC. Protein: CASSHRQGAFYNEQFF.

The chain combines TRBV18 with TRBJ2-2; the D is unclear. CDR3 length equals 15 residues. V was trimmed by 0 bases and J by 1 base, leaving 6 bases between them. From germline, CDR1 is KGHSH and CDR2 LQKENI. The CDR3 sequence: CASSPPSGNTGELFF. The CDR3 DNA reads as TGTGCCAGCTCACCACCGTCAGGGAACACCGGGGAGCTGTTTTTT.

This clone occurred a few times. The chain combines TRBV25-1 with TRBJ2-3; weak D call: TRBD1 (5 bases). Deletions cut 4 bases from V and 0 bases from J, with 11 bases between. Looked up from germline, CDR1 is MGHDK and CDR2 is SYGVNS. This CDR3 is 15 amino acids long. The CDR3 sequence: CASSAAGASTDTQYF. The CDR3 region has the DNA TGTGCCAGCAGTGCCGCTGGGGCTAGCACAGATACGCAGTATTTT.

The genes are TRBV16 and TRBJ2-7; the D is unclear. The CDR3 covers 11 residues. V lost 4 bases, J lost 5 bases, and 6 bases lay in between. Germline lookup yields CDR1 KGHSY and CDR2 FQNENV. The CDR3 nucleotides are TGTGCCAGCAGCCCAGATAACGAGCAGTACTTC. Translating gives CASSPDNEQYF.

The V gene is TRBV2, the J gene TRBJ2-2; 8 nucleotides match TRBD2. The germline V gene has CDR1 SNHLY and CDR2 FYNNEI. The CDR3 is 15 amino acids. V gave up 3 bases and J gave up 13 bases; unmatched junction bases: 13. The CDR3 bases are TGTGCCAGCAGTGATTTCCCGGGACTAGGTGGCTCGCTGTTTTTT. It encodes CASSDFPGLGGSLFF.

The chain couples TRBV2 to TRBJ2-5; perhaps D is TRBD1 or TRBD2 (5 bases each). This CDR3 spans 12 amino acids. Germline V gives CDR1 SNHLY, CDR2 FYNNEI. Trimming took off 8 bases at V and 5 bases at J, with 12 bases between the two ends. CDR3 DNA: TGTGCCAGCGGGAAGGGGACGGAGACCCAGTACTTC. Translated: CASGKGTETQYF.

The chain is built from TRBV7-9 and TRBJ2-1; TRBD2 matches 7 bases. The CDR3 totals 14 residues. Germline values: CDR1 SEHNR, CDR2 FQNEAQ (reference sequence). V dropped 2 bases and J dropped 10; count of bases not matched to a gene: 8. The CDR3 sequence: CASSLRGSWTEQFF. The CDR3 DNA sequence: TGTGCCAGCAGCTTACGCGGGAGTTGGACAGAGCAGTTCTTC.

V and J are TRBV6-6 and TRBJ1-1; TRBD1 might be the D (6 bases). CDR3 length: 16 amino acids. From germline, CDR1 is MNHNY and CDR2 SVGAGI (reference sequence). Trimming took 5 bases from V and 0 from J, leaving 16 bases between them. The CDR3 is CASSPHPGQMNTEAFF. Written as DNA, the CDR3 is TGTGCCAGCAGTCCCCACCCGGGACAAATGAACACTGAAGCTTTCTTT.

The chain employs TRBV14 and TRBJ2-2; a weak D match, TRBD2 (6 bases). The germline V and J ends were trimmed by 3 bases and 7 bases, with 6 bases remaining between them. Germline V lookup: CDR1 SGHDN, CDR2 FVKESK. The CDR3 runs 12 residues. CDR3 sequence (DNA): TGTGCCAGCAGCCAGCGGGGCGGGGAGCTGTTTTTT. Amino acid sequence: CASSQRGGELFF.

This clone came up a few times. The chain has TRBV19 and TRBJ1-1; 7 nucleotides align to TRBD1. The CDR3 consists of 14 residues. J was trimmed by 2 bases and V by 4 bases; bases with no gene match: 4. Germline CDR1 LNHDA, CDR2 SQIVND (reference sequence). The CDR3 sequence is CASSTRQGNTEAFF. Here the CDR3 DNA reads TGTGCCAGTAGTACAAGACAGGGAAACACTGAAGCTTTCTTT.

The rearrangement joins TRBV19 to TRBJ2-3; D possibly corresponds to TRBD2 (5 bases). CDR3 length equals 14 residues. Germline CDR1 and CDR2: LNHDA and SQIVND (reference sequence). The V end lost 6 bases, the J end lost 0 bases, and 10 bases lay between the germline ends. CDR3 protein: CASSVAHSTDTQYF. CDR3 nucleotide sequence: TGTGCCAGTAGCGTAGCGCATAGCACAGATACGCAGTATTTT.

This clone was detected only once. The gene calls are TRBV7-8 and TRBJ2-7; possibly TRBD2 for D (6 bases). Trimming removed 5 bases at V and 7 bases at J, with 18 bases between. The CDR3 extends over 14 amino acids. Germline V gives CDR1 SGHVS, CDR2 FQNEAQ. The CDR3 region has the DNA TGTGCCAGCAGCACCGTTTGGAGGGTCGGGGAGCAGTACTTC. Translation: CASSTVWRVGEQYF.

On this clone itself: Other DNA sequences in this specimen translate into the identical CDR3. The chain has TRBV6-1 and TRBJ1-5; D ambiguous. The CDR3 sequence is 13 residues long. The germline gives CDR1 MNHNS, CDR2 SASEGT. V was clipped by 6 bases and J by 4 bases, with 10 bases between them. CDR3 residues: CASSSTENQPQHF. DNA of the CDR3: TGTGCCAGCAGCTCAACCGAAAATCAGCCCCAGCATTTT.

Points on this clone: The identical CDR3 is also encoded by other nucleotide sequences in the sample. V is TRBV5-6 and J is TRBJ2-1, with D possibly being TRBD2 (5 bases). The germline V and J ends were trimmed by 3 bases and 2 bases, with 18 bases remaining between them. Per germline, CDR1 SGHDT and CDR2 YYEEEE. The CDR3 contains 17 residues. CDR3 in DNA: TGTGCCAGCAGCTCCCTCACTAGTGGATACACCTACAATGAGCAGTTCTTC. It specifies CASSSLTSGYTYNEQFF.

The V call is TRBV28, the J call TRBJ1-2; the D is unclear. This CDR3 comprises 14 residues. Germline loops: CDR1 MDHEN, CDR2 SYDVKM. V lost 10 bases and J lost 8, with 23 bases in between. In DNA, the CDR3 is TGTGCCACCCTGGCGGGAACGAAACGACGCGGCTACACCTTC. This gives the protein CATLAGTKRRGYTF.

The chain has TRBV28 and TRBJ1-5; D uncertain. V was pared by 2 bases and J by 0 bases, with 11 bases between. Germline V gives CDR1 MDHEN, CDR2 SYDVKM. The CDR3 has 16 amino acids. CDR3 region: CASSLRGIYSNQPQHF. CDR3 DNA: TGTGCCAGCAGTTTACGTGGAATCTATAGCAATCAGCCCCAGCATTTT.

The chain recombines TRBV5-4 with TRBJ2-3; 9 nucleotides agree with TRBD1. With V trimmed by 3 bases and J by 2 bases, 1 base remained unmatched. The CDR3 totals 14 residues. CDR1 is SGHNT, CDR2 YYREEE, per germline (reference sequence). The CDR3 spells CASSWDRATDTQYF. DNA for the CDR3: TGTGCCAGCAGCTGGGACAGGGCCACAGATACGCAGTATTTT.

The rearrangement joins TRBV7-9 to TRBJ1-1; maybe TRBD1 (5 bases). Trimming cost V 10 bases and J 7 bases, with 16 bases left between them. Germline-derived CDR1 and CDR2 are SEHNR and FQNEAQ (reference sequence). This CDR3 has 12 residues. The CDR3 here is CATMGVSGEAFF. The CDR3 region has the DNA TGTGCCACCATGGGGGTATCCGGTGAAGCTTTCTTT.